The clone carrying this T cell receptor (beta chain) was observed a few times. What it binds is not known. V was trimmed by 1 base and J by 0 bases, leaving 6 bases between them. The germline gives CDR1 LGHNA, CDR2 YSLEER. The CDR3 length is 14 residues. The source of the sample is a study of molecular identifiers for immune sequencing clone quantification. MiXCR, applied by TCRdb to the PCR reads, yields one record per CDR3 protein. The repertoire consists of nearly 8,500 distinct CDR3 sequences, with around a third occurring once and the leading ten covering 5% to 5.5%. Study results and limitations: Clones that exceeded 20 RNA copies held over 98% of effector molecules, yet under 1% in naive cells.

The genes are TRBV4-3 and TRBJ2-5; D unclear. The sequenced sample consisted of naive CD8+ T cells from blood, with Jurkat cell RNA spiked in. Subset in this sample: FACS-sorted CD8+CD4-CCR7+CD45RA+ naive T cells. This TCR was recovered from a human donor in good health. Some libraries in this study had Jurkat cell RNA spiked in. The chain's CDR3 is CASSQARDQETQYF. CDR3 nucleotides: TGCGCCAGCAGCCAAGCTAGGGACCAAGAGACCCAGTACTTC.